This TCR beta chain came from a study of blood T cell repertoires in COVID-19. Study in general: Samples taken during acute and convalescent COVID-19 were collected in the United States, Italy and Spain. Sample material is recorded as cDNA or gDNA derived from T cells, B-cell-depleted T cells, or PBMCs.

Some clones are missing from TCRdb's copy, which holds only in-frame ones; the method was immunoSEQ multiplex PCR. Among around 40,000 clones listed, just over 85% were seen once. The trim removed 5 bases at V and 8 bases at J, leaving 7 bases unmatched. This CDR3 is 14 amino acids long. Germline V gives CDR1 SGHVS, CDR2 FQNEAQ. Sequencing was carried out using peripheral blood. V usage is TRBV7-8 and J usage is TRBJ2-1, with TRBD1 identical over 9 bases. The receptor's source is a man in his fifties or sixties with active COVID-19. The CDR3 DNA follows: TGTGCCAGCAGCACCCGACAGGGGGGGGATGAGCAGTTCTTC. Amino acid sequence: CASSTRQGGDEQFF.